This T cell receptor beta chain derives from a study of monozygotic twins with inflammatory bowel disease. TCRdb re-called the 5' RACE reads and shows each CDR3 protein once, DNA omitted. The sample includes nearly 450,000 distinct CDR3 sequences. Germline V gene lookup returns CDR1 SGHTA and CDR2 FQGNSA. The CDR3 consists of 17 residues. The clonotype was recovered from a human donor with ulcerative colitis or Crohn's disease, or a healthy co-twin of an affected twin (not recorded which). Specimen: blood. The V and J genes are TRBV7-2 and TRBJ1-2; TCRdb reports TRBD1, a call that lacks DNA to check it against. Here the CDR3 reads CASSIDRVYDSLYGYTF. Full variable domain (outside the CDR3, taken from reference TRBV7-2 and TRBJ1-2): GAGVSQSPSNKVTEKGKDVELRCDPISGHTALYWYRQSLGQGLEFLIYFQGNSAPDKSGLPSDRFSAERTGGSVSTLTIQRTQQEDSAVYLCASSIDRVYDSLYGYTFGSGTRLTVV.